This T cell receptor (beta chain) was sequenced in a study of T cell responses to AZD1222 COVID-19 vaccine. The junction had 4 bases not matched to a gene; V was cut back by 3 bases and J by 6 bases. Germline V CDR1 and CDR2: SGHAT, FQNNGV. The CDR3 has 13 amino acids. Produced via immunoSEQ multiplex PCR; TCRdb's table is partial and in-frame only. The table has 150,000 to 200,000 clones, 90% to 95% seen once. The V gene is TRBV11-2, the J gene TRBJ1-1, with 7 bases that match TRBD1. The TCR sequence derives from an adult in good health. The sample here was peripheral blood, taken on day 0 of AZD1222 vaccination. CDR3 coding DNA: TGTGCCAGCAGCTTTACAGGGGAGGCTGAAGCTTTCTTT. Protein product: CASSFTGEAEAFF.